These 19 T cell receptor beta chains originate from one sample sequenced in a study of blood T cell repertoires in COVID-19. TCRdb's table, derived via immunoSEQ multiplex PCR, lists solely in-frame clones and lacks some. This table holds over 120,000 clones, more than 80% found once. The sequenced sample was PBMCs or T cells enriched from blood (not recorded which). These receptors came from a middle-aged man who had recovered from COVID-19.

This sequence joins TRBV9 and TRBJ2-1, with TRBD2 matching 15 bases. Germline V lookup: CDR1 SGDLS, CDR2 YYNGEE. The CDR3 consists of 16 residues. Losses at the gene ends were 3 bases for V and 10 bases for J; bases not matched to a gene: 8. CDR3: CASSAGTSGGFREQFF. CDR3 nucleotide sequence: TGTGCCAGCAGCGCCGGGACTAGCGGGGGGTTCAGGGAGCAGTTCTTC. Variable domain in full (rest from reference TRBV9 and TRBJ2-1): DSGVTQTPKHLITATGQRVTLRCSPRSGDLSVYWYQQSLDQGLQFLIQYYNGEERAKGNILERFSAQQFPDLHSELNLSSLELGDSALYFCASSAGTSGGFREQFFGPGTRLTVL.

The chain carries TRBV5-1 and TRBJ2-5; the match to TRBD2 covers 9 bases. V lost 5 bases and J lost 5; bases outside the gene matches: 13. The germline V gene encodes CDR1 SGHRS and CDR2 YFSETQ. The length of the CDR3 is 16 residues. The CDR3: CASSQNSGGLGETQYF. The DNA for the CDR3 is TGCGCCAGCAGTCAAAATAGCGGGGGCTTGGGGGAGACCCAGTACTTC.

J is TRBJ1-2 and V is TRBV6-2 or TRBV6-3; tentative D call: TRBD1 (6 bases). Trimming removed 1 base at V and 0 bases at J, with 9 bases between. The germline gives CDR1 MNHEY, CDR2 SVGEGT. This CDR3 is 15 amino acids long. The CDR3 spells CASSYFGTTNYGYTF. The CDR3 nucleotides read TGTGCCAGCAGTTACTTCGGGACAACTAACTATGGCTACACCTTC.

The chain joins TRBV21-1 to TRBJ2-1; the DNA was not compared with TRBD1, the D call given in the table. TRBV21-1 is a listed pseudogene. The CDR3 runs 13 residues. The CDR3 here is CASSKGFTGEQFF. CDR3 in DNA: TGTGCCAGCAGCAAAGGGTTTACAGGGGAGCAGTTCTTC.

Comment on this clone: Germline is not matched at one junction end, which may reflect a read error. This chain links TRBV7-7 with TRBJ1-1; D is unresolved. This CDR3 has 13 residues. Germline CDR1 reads SSHAT; CDR2 reads FNYEAQ (reference sequence). CDR3 DNA: TGTGCTAGCAGCTTAAGACAGAACACTGAAGCTTTCTTT. Residues: CASSLRQNTEAFF.

In DNA form, the CDR3 reads TGTGCCAGCGGGACAGGGGGCGGGACAGATACGCAGTATTTT. This gives the protein CASGTGGGTDTQYF. The chain joins TRBV7-9 to TRBJ2-3, with 12 bases that match TRBD1. J gave up 3 bases and V 8 bases, and 3 bases lay outside the gene matches. The CDR3 has 14 amino acids. Germline loops: CDR1 SEHNR, CDR2 FQNEAQ (reference sequence).

The chain has TRBV27 and TRBJ2-7; 7 bases map to TRBD1. This CDR3 comprises 14 residues. The junction had 5 bases not matched to a gene; V was cut back by 5 bases and J by 1 base. The V gene's germline CDR1 is MNHEY and CDR2 SMNVEV (reference sequence). The CDR3 nucleotides read TGTGCCAGCAGTATAGACAGGGTATCCTACGAGCAGTACTTC. Its translation is CASSIDRVSYEQYF.

Remarks on this clone: The identical CDR3 is also encoded by other nucleotide sequences in the sample. The chain couples TRBV11-1 to TRBJ1-2, with a tentative D call TRBD1 (5 bases). Germline CDR1 and CDR2: SGHAT and FQDESV (reference sequence). The CDR3 totals 12 residues. With 4 bases removed from V and 5 bases from J, the gap between germline ends came to 8 bases. CDR3 bases: TGTGCCAGCAGCTGGGGGGGGTATGGCTACACCTTC. Its protein is CASSWGGYGYTF.

V and J are TRBV11-2 and TRBJ2-5, with D unresolved. The CDR3 is 13 amino acids. V was pared by 4 bases and J by 6 bases, with 12 bases between. Germline CDR1 SGHAT, CDR2 FQNNGV. The CDR3 sequence: CASSYDGPKTQYF. CDR3 in DNA: TGTGCCAGCAGCTATGATGGGCCTAAGACCCAGTACTTC.

This rearrangement joins TRBV19 to TRBJ1-2; D is unclear. The V gene lost 6 bases and the J gene lost 3 bases, with 20 bases spanning the gap. From germline, CDR1 is LNHDA and CDR2 SQIVND (reference sequence). The CDR3 length is 16 residues. The CDR3, as DNA: TGTGCCAGTAGGACTCCCGGACTTACCCTTTACTATGGCTACACCTTC. This encodes CASRTPGLTLYYGYTF. Using reference TRBV19 and TRBJ1-2 for the parts outside the CDR3, the full variable domain is DGGITQSPKYLFRKEGQNVTLSCEQNLNHDAMYWYRQDPGQGLRLIYYSQIVNDFQKGDIAEGYSVSREKKESFPLTVTSAQKNPTAFYLCASRTPGLTLYYGYTFGSGTRLTVV.

The genes are TRBV5-1 and TRBJ2-7, with 7 bases lining up with TRBD1. The CDR3 is 14 residues long. V lost 3 bases to trimming and J lost 4 bases; unmatched junction nucleotides: 7. Per germline, CDR1 SGHRS and CDR2 YFSETQ. The CDR3 sequence is CASSSAPGGYEQYF. CDR3 nucleotide sequence: TGCGCCAGCAGCTCGGCCCCAGGGGGATACGAGCAGTACTTC.

The genes are TRBV5-1 and TRBJ1-1, with D unclear. The germline CDR1 and CDR2 sequences are SGHRS and YFSETQ. V lost 2 bases and J 4 bases, leaving 12 bases between the germline ends. This CDR3 is built from 14 residues. CDR3: CASSLRSQATEAFF. CDR3 nucleotide sequence: TGCGCCAGCAGCTTAAGAAGTCAGGCCACTGAAGCTTTCTTT.

V is TRBV7-3 and J is TRBJ1-6; weak D call: TRBD1 (6 bases). The germline CDR1 and CDR2 sequences are SGHTA and FQGTGA. The CDR3 spans 14 residues. V shed 5 bases and J shed 7 bases, with 12 bases lying between them. This CDR3 reads CASSLGQRNSPLHF. DNA of the CDR3: TGTGCCAGCAGCCTCGGACAGAGAAATTCACCCCTCCACTTT. Variable domain in full (rest from reference TRBV7-3 and TRBJ1-6): GAGVSQTPSNKVTEKGKYVELRCDPISGHTALYWYRQSLGQGPEFLIYFQGTGAADDSGLPNDRFFAVRPEGSVSTLKIQRTERGDSAVYLCASSLGQRNSPLHFGNGTRLTVT.

V and J are TRBV9 and TRBJ2-2; no definite D call. There are 16 residues in the CDR3. Deletions cut 1 base from V and 5 bases from J, with 15 bases between. Germline-derived CDR1 and CDR2 are SGDLS and YYNGEE. CDR3 protein: CASSVIPDARTGELFF. In DNA, the CDR3 is TGTGCCAGCAGCGTAATCCCAGACGCGAGGACCGGGGAGCTGTTTTTT. The whole variable domain, filled in from reference TRBV9 and TRBJ2-2, reads DSGVTQTPKHLITATGQRVTLRCSPRSGDLSVYWYQQSLDQGLQFLIQYYNGEERAKGNILERFSAQQFPDLHSELNLSSLELGDSALYFCASSVIPDARTGELFFGEGSRLTVL.

This rearrangement joins TRBV7-2 to TRBJ2-3, with D perhaps matching TRBD2 (5 bases). Between the trimmed V and J ends, which lost 2 bases and 5 bases, there was a span of 20 bases. CDR3 size: 17 residues. Looked up from germline, CDR1 is SGHTA and CDR2 is FQGNSA. CDR3 in DNA: TGTGCCAGCAGCTTAATTGTTGGGAGTGGCCTAGGAGATACGCAGTATTTT. Its translation is CASSLIVGSGLGDTQYF. The variable domain in full, completed from reference TRBV7-2 and TRBJ2-3, reads GAGVSQSPSNKVTEKGKDVELRCDPISGHTALYWYRQSLGQGLEFLIYFQGNSAPDKSGLPSDRFSAERTGGSVSTLTIQRTQQEDSAVYLCASSLIVGSGLGDTQYFGPGTRLTVL.

The genes are TRBV5-6 and TRBJ1-2; D ambiguous. This CDR3 has 15 amino acids. From germline, CDR1 is SGHDT and CDR2 YYEEEE. The ends were cut back, 3 bases at V and 7 bases at J, with 19 bases in the middle. CDR3 sequence (DNA): TGTGCCAGCAGCTGGAGGTATGAGAACCCCCTTGGCTACACCTTC. This sequence encodes CASSWRYENPLGYTF.

The rearrangement uses TRBV24-1 and TRBJ1-2; TRBD1 agrees at 9 bases. From germline, CDR1 is KGHDR and CDR2 SFDVKD. The V segment lost 7 bases and the J segment 7 bases; nucleotides outside the gene matches: 9. The CDR3 is 14 amino acids. The CDR3, as DNA: TGTGCCACCAGCCCGGGACAGGGAGCGCCTGGCTACACCTTC. It codes for CATSPGQGAPGYTF.

The genes are TRBV19 and TRBJ2-1; D not resolved. Germline loops: CDR1 LNHDA, CDR2 SQIVND (reference sequence). V gave up 3 bases and J gave up 4 bases, with 10 bases separating them. CDR3 length: 14 residues. CDR3 in amino acids: CASSMASLYNEQFF. The CDR3 DNA reads as TGTGCCAGTAGTATGGCTAGTCTATACAATGAGCAGTTCTTC.

V and J are TRBV7-2 and TRBJ1-1; unclear D gene. The CDR3 runs 13 residues. CDR1 SGHTA and CDR2 FQGNSA come from the germline V gene. Trimming left V 1 base short and J 4 bases short, with 7 bases between. CDR3 DNA sequence: TGTGCCAGCAGCTTAGGCAGGCTCACTGAAGCTTTCTTT. As protein: CASSLGRLTEAFF.